This TCR beta chain was recovered during a study of Ad26.COV2.S vaccination and SARS-CoV-2 variants. Germline loops: CDR1 SGHRS, CDR2 YFSETQ. The CDR3 length is 16 residues. V was trimmed by 0 bases and J by 1 base, leaving 11 bases between them. Treatment meaning: approximately 18 received Ad26.COV2.S at low or high dose, single or two shots; about five received placebo; per-sample allocation not given. Repertoires come from day 63 after the first vaccine or placebo injection. The protocol was immunoSEQ multiplex PCR, while the TCRdb copy is restricted to in-frame clones and leaves out a portion. Of about 370,000 clones listed, approximately 90% are singletons.

The TCR originated in a person between 18 and 65 years old who received the Ad26.COV2.S COVID-19 vaccine or a placebo. The rearrangement joins TRBV5-1 to TRBJ2-4; D is unresolved. Material: peripheral blood, obtained in a trial of Ad26.COV2.S vaccine versus placebo. In nucleotides, the CDR3 is TGCGCCAGCAGCTTGGGGGTTTCCTTGGCCAAAAACATTCAGTACTTC. Its protein product is CASSLGVSLAKNIQYF.